This TCR beta chain was sequenced for a study of blood T cell repertoires in COVID-19. Study-level information: Samples came from the United States, Italy and Spain, spanning acute and convalescent COVID-19. T cells, B-cell-depleted T cells, or PBMCs provided the cDNA or gDNA that served as material.

Per the authors' pipeline: Amplified reference gene primers provided the basis for estimating nucleated cell counts. Assay: immunoSEQ multiplex PCR; the TCRdb copy retains only in-frame clones and omits some. V, J and clone size are those of that table, while D and trimming were read from the DNA. Of approximately 110,000 clones listed, around 88% are singletons. The CDR3 is 17 residues long. Germline CDR1 reads SGDLS; CDR2 reads YYNGEE. V lost 3 bases and J lost 1; bases outside the gene matches: 9. The sequence was obtained from a woman in her forties or fifties with active or convalescent COVID-19. The specimen was peripheral blood. The V and J genes are TRBV9 and TRBJ2-5; 10 nucleotides match TRBD2. The CDR3, as DNA: TGTGCCAGCAGCGGGTGGGGACCTAGCGGGGGCCAAGAGACCCAGTACTTC. The encoded protein is CASSGWGPSGGQETQYF.